These 31 T cell receptor beta chains originate from one sample sequenced in a study of graft-versus-host responses after intestinal transplantation. Their antigens are not known. Only in-frame clones appear in the TCRdb table, and some are missing; sequencing was by immunoSEQ multiplex PCR. The table lists 45,000 to 50,000 clones, 85% to 95% of them singletons. The source material was unstimulated CD4+ T cells sorted from spleen or lymph node cells, sampled before transplant. These receptors were obtained from a human donor who was the organ donor for an intestinal transplant.

The CDR3 DNA is TGTGCCAGCAACGGTGCGACTAGCGGTGATGAGCAGTTCTTC. The encoded protein is CASNGATSGDEQFF. The chain uses TRBV6-1 and TRBJ2-1, with 9 bases fitting TRBD2. This CDR3 region has 14 residues. V trimming: 7 bases; J trimming: 8 bases; junction bases outside the gene matches: 9. CDR1 and CDR2 (germline): MNHNS, SASEGT.

V usage is TRBV18 and J usage is TRBJ2-1; 10 bases fit TRBD2. Losses at the gene ends were 5 bases for V and 0 bases for J; bases not matched to a gene: 1. Germline V gene data show CDR1 as KGHSH and CDR2 as LQKENI. The CDR3 consists of 15 residues. The chain's CDR3 is CASSGTSVSYNEQFF. The CDR3 nucleotides read TGTGCCAGCTCAGGGACTAGCGTCTCCTACAATGAGCAGTTCTTC.

The chain links TRBV5-8 to TRBJ2-7, with TRBD2 identical over 8 bases. CDR3 length: 15 amino acids. The V gene end was trimmed by 2 bases and the J gene end by 2 bases; junction bases not matched to a gene: 6. Germline V gives CDR1 SGHTS, CDR2 YDEGEE. This chain's CDR3 is CASSFLAGIPYEQYF. Written as DNA, the CDR3 is TGTGCCAGCAGCTTCTTAGCGGGAATCCCCTACGAGCAGTACTTC.

The rearrangement joins TRBV7-2 to TRBJ2-2, with 9 positions matching TRBD1. Germline V gene sequence: CDR1 SGHTA, CDR2 FQGNSA. There are 15 residues in the CDR3. With V trimmed by 5 bases and J by 4 bases, 5 bases remained unmatched. The CDR3, as DNA: TGTGCCAGCAGCCCTAGGACAGGGGTCACCGGGGAGCTGTTTTTT. It yields the protein CASSPRTGVTGELFF. Full variable domain (rest looked up from reference TRBV7-2 and TRBJ2-2): GAGVSQSPSNKVTEKGKDVELRCDPISGHTALYWYRQSLGQGLEFLIYFQGNSAPDKSGLPSDRFSAERTGGSVSTLTIQRTQQEDSAVYLCASSPRTGVTGELFFGEGSRLTVL.

The rearrangement links TRBV30 to TRBJ2-1; 10 bases match TRBD2. The CDR3 length is 14 residues. Germline CDR1 is GTSNPN and CDR2 is SVGIG (reference sequence). The ends lost 2 bases at V and 5 bases at J; junction bases unmatched: 3. CDR3 DNA sequence: TGTGCCTGGAGTCGACTAGCGGGCCACAATGAGCAGTTCTTC. Its protein is CAWSRLAGHNEQFF.

This chain links TRBV11-1 with TRBJ1-4; unclear D gene. V was trimmed by 5 bases and J by 6 bases, leaving 16 bases between them. CDR1 SGHAT and CDR2 FQDESV come from the germline V gene (reference sequence). There are 15 residues in the CDR3. CDR3 sequence reads: CASSPKGLRDEKLFF. The CDR3, as DNA: TGTGCCAGCAGCCCCAAGGGCCTAAGGGATGAAAAACTGTTTTTT.

This sequence joins TRBV4-3 and TRBJ2-5, with unresolved D. CDR3 length equals 15 residues. Per germline, CDR1 LGHNA and CDR2 YSLEER. Trimming shortened V by 0 bases and J by 5 bases, and 13 bases separated the two germline ends. The CDR3 sequence: CASSQEGDRRETQYF. CDR3 DNA: TGCGCCAGCAGCCAAGAAGGCGATAGGCGGGAGACCCAGTACTTC.

The genes are TRBV5-1 and TRBJ1-1; D gene ambiguous. The V and J ends lost 2 bases and 6 bases respectively, with 8 bases between them. The germline V gene encodes CDR1 SGHRS and CDR2 YFSETQ. The CDR3 spans 12 residues. The CDR3 bases are TGCGCCAGCAGCTTTGGAGGGTCTGAAGCTTTCTTT. Amino acids: CASSFGGSEAFF.

This chain uses TRBV28 with TRBJ2-7; perhaps D is TRBD1 or TRBD2 (6 bases each). V was shortened by 4 bases and J by 3 bases, with 16 bases between the two germline ends. Germline-derived CDR1 and CDR2 are MDHEN and SYDVKM. The CDR3 has 15 residues. The CDR3 is CASSYEGGRGYEQYF. DNA for the CDR3: TGTGCCAGCAGTTACGAGGGGGGAAGGGGCTACGAGCAGTACTTC.

This clone was picked up one time. The CDR3 loop is CASSRRARGTDTQYF. As DNA, the CDR3 is TGTGCCAGCAGCCGGAGGGCCAGGGGGACAGATACGCAGTATTTT. This chain joins TRBV4-2 and TRBJ2-3; D may be TRBD1 (7 bases). Germline lookup yields CDR1 LGHNA and CDR2 YNFKEQ. The ends were cut back, 4 bases at V and 3 bases at J, with 14 bases in the middle. This CDR3 comprises 15 residues.

This clone was detected once. The V and J genes are TRBV19 and TRBJ2-1, with D possibly matching TRBD2 (6 bases). V lost 4 bases to trimming and J lost 6 bases, with 13 bases between them. Germline loops: CDR1 LNHDA, CDR2 SQIVND (reference sequence). This CDR3 spans 14 amino acids. For the CDR3, the DNA is TGTGCCAGTAGTACCGGGAGACTAGTCAATGAGCAGTTCTTC. Translated: CASSTGRLVNEQFF.

The chain combines TRBV6-5 with TRBJ1-1, with no clear D. CDR1 is MNHEY, CDR2 SVGAGI, per germline. This CDR3 comprises 13 residues. V was pared by 6 bases and J by 1 base, with 9 bases between. CDR3 region: CASSRLTNTEAFF. The CDR3 coding sequence is TGTGCCAGCAGCAGACTCACGAACACTGAAGCTTTCTTT.

The chain is built from TRBV29-1 and TRBJ2-5, with a tentative D call TRBD2 (7 bases). Germline V gene sequence: CDR1 SQVTM, CDR2 ANQGSEA. The CDR3 sequence is 14 residues long. Trimming pared 1 base from V and 1 base from J, leaving 10 bases between. The CDR3 reads CSVEVGGAQETQYF. CDR3 bases: TGCAGCGTTGAAGTAGGGGGGGCCCAAGAGACCCAGTACTTC.

This chain links TRBV28 with TRBJ1-3; D perhaps matches TRBD1 (5 bases). V was shortened by 7 bases and J by 3 bases, with 7 bases between the two germline ends. The CDR3 has 12 residues. From germline, CDR1 is MDHEN and CDR2 SYDVKM. The CDR3 DNA reads TGTGCCAGCACAGGGTTTGGAAACACCATATATTTT. Translation gives CASTGFGNTIYF.

This clone was observed a single time. The chain joins TRBV5-5 to TRBJ2-3, with D possibly matching TRBD1 (6 bases). The CDR3 runs to 15 residues. With 0 bases removed from V and 4 bases from J, the gap between germline ends came to 12 bases. The germline CDR1 and CDR2 sequences are SGHKS and YYEKEE (reference sequence). CDR3 region: CASSLGGGGADTQYF. The CDR3 DNA sequence: TGTGCCAGCAGCTTGGGTGGTGGGGGCGCAGATACGCAGTATTTT.

V and J are TRBV7-8 and TRBJ1-1, with a possible D match to TRBD1 (5 bases). The germline gives CDR1 SGHVS, CDR2 FQNEAQ. The CDR3 runs to 16 residues. The V and J ends lost 5 bases and 3 bases respectively, with 19 bases between them. Written as DNA, the CDR3 is TGTGCCAGCAGCCGCCACCGGGACCCAGCTGACACTGAAGCTTTCTTT. Encoded protein: CASSRHRDPADTEAFF.

The V and J genes are TRBV12-2 and TRBJ2-5; the D call TRBD2 from the table was never checked on the DNA. The DNA end is a closer match to TRBJ2-7, so the J assignment may be wrong. TRBV12-2 is recorded as a pseudogene. There are 17 residues in the CDR3. Written as DNA, the CDR3 is TGTGCAAGTCGCTTAGCCCCAACCGGGGCTAGCGGTTACGAGCAGTACTTC. Translated, it gives CASRLAPTGASGYEQYF.

The chain recombines TRBV5-4 with TRBJ2-3, with D possibly called TRBD1 or TRBD2 (5 bases each). V shed 4 bases and J shed 6 bases, with 18 bases lying between them. This CDR3 comprises 15 residues. Germline V gives CDR1 SGHNT, CDR2 YYREEE (reference sequence). CDR3 sequence (DNA): TGTGCCAGCAGCACCGGGACGGCCTATGTGGATACGCAGTATTTT. It yields the protein CASSTGTAYVDTQYF. The full variable domain, its missing parts supplied by reference TRBV5-4 and TRBJ2-3, is ETGVTQSPTHLIKTRGQQVTLRCSSQSGHNTVSWYQQALGQGPQFIFQYYREEENGRGNFPPRFSGLQFPNYSSELNVNALELDDSALYLCASSTGTAYVDTQYFGPGTRLTVL.

The chain is built from TRBV28 and TRBJ1-1, with D unresolved. Germline V gene lookup returns CDR1 MDHEN and CDR2 SYDVKM. The V end lost 6 bases, the J end lost 0 bases, and 8 bases lay between the germline ends. There are 13 residues in the CDR3. The CDR3 nucleotides read TGTGCCAGCAGCCGTATGATGAACACTGAAGCTTTCTTT. It codes for CASSRMMNTEAFF.

The V and J genes are TRBV9 and TRBJ2-2; D uncertain. This CDR3 has 16 amino acids. Germline loops: CDR1 SGDLS, CDR2 YYNGEE. The V gene lost 0 bases and the J gene lost 1 base, with 10 bases spanning the gap. The CDR3 region has the DNA TGTGCCAGCAGCGTAGAGTACACAGTGAACACCGGGGAGCTGTTTTTT. This translates into CASSVEYTVNTGELFF.

The V gene is TRBV11-2, the J gene TRBJ2-7; D ambiguous. V was shortened by 4 bases and J by 4 bases, with 5 bases between the two germline ends. CDR1 is SGHAT, CDR2 FQNNGV, per germline. The CDR3 is made up of 11 amino acids. The CDR3 reads CASSSQYEQYF. The CDR3, as DNA: TGTGCCAGCAGCTCTCAGTACGAGCAGTACTTC.

The V and J genes are TRBV29-1 and TRBJ2-7, with a possible D match to TRBD1 (6 bases). The germline V gene encodes CDR1 SQVTM and CDR2 ANQGSEA. V was trimmed by 6 bases and J by 1 base, leaving 13 bases between them. This CDR3 spans 13 amino acids. Written as DNA, the CDR3 is TGCAGCGTGCAAACGACAGGTTCCTACGAGCAGTACTTC. It translates to CSVQTTGSYEQYF.

The V and J genes are TRBV6-5 and TRBJ2-3; D is uncertain. CDR1 MNHEY and CDR2 SVGAGI come from the germline V gene. V was pared by 2 bases and J by 6 bases, with 12 bases between. The CDR3 spans 14 residues. The CDR3 reads CASSYQLGQDTQYF. The CDR3 DNA follows: TGTGCCAGCAGTTACCAGCTAGGCCAGGATACGCAGTATTTT.

The rearrangement links TRBV30 to TRBJ2-3; 8 bases align to TRBD2. The CDR3 runs to 14 residues. The V segment lost 0 bases and the J segment 1 base; nucleotides outside the gene matches: 0. The germline V gene has CDR1 GTSNPN and CDR2 SVGIG (reference sequence). The CDR3 reads CAWSVLAGTDTQYF. CDR3 bases: TGTGCCTGGAGTGTACTAGCGGGCACAGATACGCAGTATTTT. The whole variable domain, filled in from reference TRBV30 and TRBJ2-3, reads SQTIHQWPATLVQPVGSPLSLECTVEGTSNPNLYWYRQAAGRGLQLLFYSVGIGQISSEVPQNLSASRPQDRQFILSSKKLLLSDSGFYLCAWSVLAGTDTQYFGPGTRLTVL.

The gene calls are TRBV15 and TRBJ2-2, with unresolved D. Trimming pared 0 bases from V and 3 bases from J, leaving 5 bases between. From germline, CDR1 is LNHNV and CDR2 YYDKDF (reference sequence). This CDR3 has 14 amino acids. The CDR3 here is CATSRDPDTGELFF. The DNA of the CDR3 is TGTGCCACCAGCAGAGATCCCGACACCGGGGAGCTGTTTTTT.

The chain links TRBV27 to TRBJ1-1; the D gene is possibly TRBD1 (5 bases). CDR3 size: 14 residues. Germline-derived CDR1 and CDR2 are MNHEY and SMNVEV (reference sequence). The V end lost 5 bases, the J end lost 3 bases, and 13 bases lay between the germline ends. CDR3 sequence: CASSPRRGDTEAFF. The CDR3 DNA sequence: TGTGCCAGCAGTCCAAGGAGAGGGGACACTGAAGCTTTCTTT.

The gene calls are TRBV5-1 and TRBJ2-2; D uncertain. Germline CDR1 reads SGHRS; CDR2 reads YFSETQ. V was cut by 1 base and J by 4 bases, with 5 bases left in between. The CDR3 extends over 13 amino acids. The CDR3 DNA reads as TGCGCCAGCAGCTTGATATCCACCGGGGAGCTGTTTTTT. Amino acid sequence: CASSLISTGELFF.

This clone was detected only a few times. The J gene is TRBJ1-1, the V gene TRBV19, with no clear D. V shed 4 bases and J shed 0 bases, with 6 bases lying between them. Germline CDR1 LNHDA, CDR2 SQIVND (reference sequence). There are 13 residues in the CDR3. CDR3 loop: CASSRVMNTEAFF. In DNA form, the CDR3 reads TGTGCCAGTAGTAGAGTCATGAACACTGAAGCTTTCTTT.

V usage is TRBV6-6 and J usage is TRBJ2-7, with D unresolved. V was clipped by 0 bases and J by 2 bases, with 8 bases between them. CDR1 is MNHNY and CDR2 is SVGAGI in the germline V gene (reference sequence). The CDR3 length is 14 residues. CDR3: CASSYSQVAYEQYF. The CDR3 bases are TGTGCCAGCAGTTACTCCCAGGTTGCCTACGAGCAGTACTTC.

This chain uses TRBV7-6 with TRBJ2-7; 8 bases fit TRBD1. The CDR3 length is 14 residues. Germline-derived CDR1 and CDR2 are SGHVS and FNYEAQ. V gave up 5 bases and J gave up 0 bases; unmatched junction bases: 3. The CDR3 region has the DNA TGTGCCAGCAGCCCCGGGACAGGCTCCTACGAGCAGTACTTC. This gives the protein CASSPGTGSYEQYF.

V gene TRBV5-3 combines with J gene TRBJ2-2; the D is unclear. TRBV5-3 is noted as an ORF with a role that remains uncertain. The CDR3 is 14 amino acids. Trimming stripped 2 bases from V and 3 bases from J, with 8 bases between. CDR3 loop: CARSFPGDTGELFF. CDR3 in DNA: TGTGCCAGAAGCTTCCCAGGAGACACCGGGGAGCTGTTTTTT.